These T cell receptor beta chains were read from a single sample in a study of Ad26.COV2.S vaccination and SARS-CoV-2 variants. Sequencing used immunoSEQ multiplex PCR; TCRdb keeps in-frame clones, though not all of them. The sample has a few hundred thousand clones, roughly 88% seen once. Specimen: peripheral blood, collected in a trial of Ad26.COV2.S vaccine versus placebo. Receptors originate from a person between 18 and 65 years old who received the Ad26.COV2.S COVID-19 vaccine or a placebo. CDR3s include the opening cysteine and the closing phenylalanine or tryptophan. The order of the fields is J gene, V gene, D gene, clone size, CDR3 protein, CDR3 DNA. A D gene is named only where the DNA matches it firmly. Size tells how often a clone was seen (once, few, many) or the class of an expanded clone, and some rows leave it out.

J gene: TRBJ2-1
V gene: TRBV9
D gene: -
clone size: -
CDR3 protein: CASSVEPGDNEQFF
CDR3 DNA: TGTGCCAGCAGCGTAGAACCAGGAGACAATGAGCAGTTCTTC

J gene: TRBJ2-7
V gene: TRBV5-4
D gene: TRBD1
clone size: -
CDR3 protein: CASSLEQGIAEQYF
CDR3 DNA: TGTGCCAGCAGCTTGGAACAGGGGATTGCTGAGCAGTACTTC

J gene: TRBJ2-5
V gene: TRBV6-5
D gene: -
clone size: -
CDR3 protein: CASRRGPWGTQYF
CDR3 DNA: TGTGCCAGCAGGCGCGGGCCCTGGGGGACCCAGTACTTC

J gene: TRBJ2-7
V gene: TRBV25-1
D gene: -
clone size: -
CDR3 protein: CASRQGTRDEQYF
CDR3 DNA: TGTGCCTCCCGACAGGGGACTAGGGACGAGCAGTACTTC

J gene: TRBJ2-4
V gene: TRBV7-8
D gene: -
clone size: -
CDR3 protein: CASSLVGGKNIQYF
CDR3 DNA: TGTGCCAGCAGCTTAGTCGGCGGCAAAAACATTCAGTACTTC

J gene: TRBJ1-1
V gene: TRBV9
D gene: TRBD1
clone size: -
CDR3 protein: CASTTAGGNTEAFF
CDR3 DNA: TGTGCCAGCACCACAGCAGGGGGGAACACTGAAGCTTTCTTT

J gene: TRBJ1-2
V gene: TRBV12-3/TRBV12-4
D gene: -
clone size: -
CDR3 protein: CASYIGEGYGYTF
CDR3 DNA: TGTGCCAGCTACATCGGGGAGGGCTATGGCTACACCTTC

J gene: TRBJ2-1
V gene: TRBV19
D gene: TRBD2
clone size: -
CDR3 protein: CASSIQRDWVRNEQFF
CDR3 DNA: TGTGCCAGTAGTATCCAGCGGGATTGGGTCCGCAATGAGCAGTTCTTC

J gene: TRBJ2-5
V gene: TRBV5-8
D gene: -
clone size: -
CDR3 protein: CASSLVPSGETQYF
CDR3 DNA: TGTGCCAGCAGCTTGGTCCCCTCAGGGGAGACCCAGTACTTC

J gene: TRBJ1-5
V gene: TRBV7-2
D gene: TRBD1
clone size: -
CDR3 protein: CASRSQGGDNQPQHF
CDR3 DNA: TGTGCCAGCAGGTCACAGGGGGGGGACAATCAGCCCCAGCATTTT

J gene: TRBJ2-1
V gene: TRBV19
D gene: TRBD1
clone size: -
CDR3 protein: CATSIALTGEQFF
CDR3 DNA: TGTGCCACCTCGATCGCATTGACAGGGGAGCAGTTCTTC

J gene: TRBJ1-2
V gene: TRBV19
D gene: -
clone size: -
CDR3 protein: CASSMAERTVSGYTF
CDR3 DNA: TGTGCCAGTAGTATGGCAGAACGGACAGTGAGTGGCTACACCTTC

J gene: TRBJ2-6
V gene: TRBV7-2
D gene: -
clone size: -
CDR3 protein: CASSVGGAGANVLTF
CDR3 DNA: TGTGCCAGCAGCGTAGGGGGGGCTGGGGCCAACGTCCTGACTTTC

J gene: TRBJ1-1
V gene: TRBV6-5
D gene: -
clone size: -
CDR3 protein: CASSQGKKAFF
CDR3 DNA: TGTGCCAGCAGCCAGGGGAAGAAAGCTTTCTTT

J gene: TRBJ1-3
V gene: TRBV7-6
D gene: -
clone size: -
CDR3 protein: CASTPSIHSGNTIYF
CDR3 DNA: TGTGCCAGCACCCCCAGCATTCACTCTGGAAACACCATATATTTT

J gene: TRBJ1-6
V gene: TRBV5-8
D gene: -
clone size: few
CDR3 protein: CASSLWRGSDSPLHF
CDR3 DNA: TGTGCCAGCAGCTTATGGAGGGGCTCGGATTCACCCCTCCACTTT

J gene: TRBJ1-3
V gene: TRBV20-1
D gene: -
clone size: -
CDR3 protein: CSAWRGNTIYF
CDR3 DNA: TGCAGTGCTTGGAGGGGAAACACCATATATTTT

J gene: TRBJ2-2
V gene: TRBV6-4
D gene: -
clone size: -
CDR3 protein: CASMGFEGGHNTGELFF
CDR3 DNA: TGTGCCAGCATGGGTTTTGAGGGAGGCCATAACACCGGGGAGCTGTTTTTT

J gene: TRBJ2-3
V gene: TRBV14
D gene: -
clone size: once
CDR3 protein: CASSLGSRGTDTQYF
CDR3 DNA: TGTGCCAGCAGCCTCGGGAGCAGGGGCACAGATACGCAGTATTTT

J gene: TRBJ1-5
V gene: TRBV19
D gene: -
clone size: few
CDR3 protein: CASSINGWGGNQPQHF
CDR3 DNA: TGTGCCAGTAGTATAAATGGGTGGGGAGGCAATCAGCCCCAGCATTTT

J gene: TRBJ1-1
V gene: TRBV7-9
D gene: -
clone size: -
CDR3 protein: CASSPQWGEVNTEAFF
CDR3 DNA: TGTGCCAGCAGCCCCCAATGGGGGGAGGTGAACACTGAAGCTTTCTTT

J gene: TRBJ1-1
V gene: TRBV11-2
D gene: -
clone size: -
CDR3 protein: CASSLVGGLMNTEAFF
CDR3 DNA: TGTGCCAGCAGCTTAGTTGGGGGTCTTATGAACACTGAAGCTTTCTTT

J gene: TRBJ1-1
V gene: TRBV28
D gene: -
clone size: -
CDR3 protein: CASSPGNTEAFF
CDR3 DNA: TGTGCCAGCAGTCCAGGGAACACTGAAGCTTTCTTT

J gene: TRBJ1-1
V gene: TRBV6-5
D gene: -
clone size: -
CDR3 protein: CASSRSGRDTEAFF
CDR3 DNA: TGTGCCAGCAGTAGGTCGGGACGGGACACTGAAGCTTTCTTT

J gene: TRBJ2-1
V gene: TRBV19
D gene: -
clone size: -
CDR3 protein: CASRRDSQLFNEQFF
CDR3 DNA: TGTGCCAGTAGGCGCGACAGCCAATTATTCAATGAGCAGTTCTTC

J gene: TRBJ1-2
V gene: TRBV4-2
D gene: -
clone size: -
CDR3 protein: CASSQRSLPRTSWGYTF
CDR3 DNA: TGTGCCAGCAGCCAAAGGTCCCTTCCCAGAACGAGCTGGGGCTACACCTTC

J gene: TRBJ1-1
V gene: TRBV4-1
D gene: TRBD1
clone size: -
CDR3 protein: CASSQERGRGPGEAFF
CDR3 DNA: TGCGCCAGCAGCCAAGAACGGGGCAGGGGGCCGGGTGAAGCTTTCTTT

J gene: TRBJ2-3
V gene: TRBV5-6
D gene: -
clone size: -
CDR3 protein: CASSLITDPLTQYF
CDR3 DNA: TGTGCCAGCAGCTTGATTACGGACCCTCTCACGCAGTATTTT

J gene: TRBJ1-3
V gene: TRBV10-3
D gene: -
clone size: few
CDR3 protein: CALQGAGNTIYF
CDR3 DNA: TGTGCCCTCCAGGGCGCTGGAAACACCATATATTTT

J gene: TRBJ2-1
V gene: TRBV29-1
D gene: -
clone size: -
CDR3 protein: CSVEDRSENNEQFF
CDR3 DNA: TGCAGCGTTGAAGATCGGTCGGAGAACAATGAGCAGTTCTTC

J gene: TRBJ2-3
V gene: TRBV5-1
D gene: -
clone size: once
CDR3 protein: CASNRRTEVTDTQYF
CDR3 DNA: TGCGCCAGCAACCGCCGGACAGAGGTGACAGATACGCAGTATTTT

J gene: TRBJ1-1
V gene: TRBV19
D gene: -
clone size: -
CDR3 protein: CASSYGPQAFF
CDR3 DNA: TGTGCCAGTTCGTACGGGCCTCAAGCTTTCTTT

J gene: TRBJ2-2
V gene: TRBV5-1
D gene: TRBD1
clone size: few
CDR3 protein: CASSSRGLGNTGELFF
CDR3 DNA: TGCGCCAGCAGCTCAAGGGGGCTGGGAAACACCGGGGAGCTGTTTTTT

J gene: TRBJ1-2
V gene: TRBV6-2/TRBV6-3
D gene: -
clone size: -
CDR3 protein: CASSQGNYGYTF
CDR3 DNA: TGTGCCAGCAGCCAGGGGAACTATGGCTACACCTTC

J gene: TRBJ2-2
V gene: TRBV4-1
D gene: -
clone size: -
CDR3 protein: CASSQVAPGELFF
CDR3 DNA: TGCGCCAGCAGCCAAGTCGCGCCCGGGGAGCTGTTTTTT

J gene: TRBJ1-2
V gene: TRBV5-6
D gene: -
clone size: -
CDR3 protein: CASSLGSGLGYTF
CDR3 DNA: TGTGCCAGCAGCTTGGGATCAGGGCTCGGCTACACCTTC

J gene: TRBJ2-2
V gene: TRBV3-1/TRBV3-2
D gene: -
clone size: -
CDR3 protein: CASSDTGELFF
CDR3 DNA: TGTGCCAGCAGTGACACCGGGGAGCTGTTTTTT

J gene: TRBJ2-5
V gene: TRBV19
D gene: -
clone size: -
CDR3 protein: CASMIGPVPCRIQETQYF
CDR3 DNA: TGTGCCAGTATGATCGGACCCGTCCCCTGCCGGATCCAAGAGACCCAGTACTTC

J gene: TRBJ2-3
V gene: TRBV7-3
D gene: TRBD2
clone size: once
CDR3 protein: CASSLLAGGSTDTQYF
CDR3 DNA: TGTGCCAGCAGCTTATTAGCGGGAGGATCCACAGATACGCAGTATTTT

J gene: TRBJ2-6
V gene: TRBV18
D gene: -
clone size: -
CDR3 protein: CASSPTLAPGTHSGANVLTF
CDR3 DNA: TGTGCCAGCTCACCCACACTCGCGCCGGGGACACACTCTGGGGCCAACGTCCTGACTTTC

J gene: TRBJ2-5
V gene: TRBV6-2/TRBV6-3
D gene: TRBD2
clone size: -
CDR3 protein: CASSYSGLAGNQETQYF
CDR3 DNA: TGTGCCAGCAGTTACTCGGGACTAGCGGGAAACCAAGAGACCCAGTACTTC

J gene: TRBJ1-1
V gene: TRBV6-6
D gene: -
clone size: -
CDR3 protein: CASSFTGPDTEAFF
CDR3 DNA: TGTGCCAGCAGTTTTACAGGCCCGGACACTGAAGCTTTCTTT

J gene: TRBJ1-2
V gene: TRBV5-5
D gene: TRBD1
clone size: -
CDR3 protein: CASSSLGQALGIGYTF
CDR3 DNA: TGTGCCAGCAGCTCGCTCGGACAGGCCCTGGGTATTGGATACACCTTC

J gene: TRBJ1-2
V gene: TRBV19
D gene: -
clone size: -
CDR3 protein: CASSIQEDYGYTF
CDR3 DNA: TGTGCCAGTAGTATACAGGAGGACTATGGCTACACCTTC

J gene: TRBJ1-6
V gene: TRBV19
D gene: -
clone size: few
CDR3 protein: CASSIDHSEYSPLHF
CDR3 DNA: TGTGCCAGTAGTATAGACCACAGCGAATATTCACCCCTCCACTTT

J gene: TRBJ2-3
V gene: TRBV10-3
D gene: -
clone size: -
CDR3 protein: CAIATGSLSGTQYF
CDR3 DNA: TGTGCCATCGCCACCGGGTCCCTTTCGGGTACGCAGTATTTT

J gene: TRBJ2-3
V gene: TRBV7-3
D gene: -
clone size: -
CDR3 protein: CASSLGVENTQYF
CDR3 DNA: TGTGCCAGCAGCTTAGGGGTGGAAAATACGCAGTATTTT

J gene: TRBJ1-6
V gene: TRBV6-5
D gene: -
clone size: once
CDR3 protein: CASSYSGGDSPLHF
CDR3 DNA: TGTGCCAGCAGTTACTCGGGCGGGGATTCACCCCTCCACTTT

J gene: TRBJ2-1
V gene: TRBV6-4
D gene: -
clone size: -
CDR3 protein: CASSRDSIEAYNEQFF
CDR3 DNA: TGTGCCAGCAGCCGGGACTCAATCGAAGCCTACAATGAGCAGTTCTTC